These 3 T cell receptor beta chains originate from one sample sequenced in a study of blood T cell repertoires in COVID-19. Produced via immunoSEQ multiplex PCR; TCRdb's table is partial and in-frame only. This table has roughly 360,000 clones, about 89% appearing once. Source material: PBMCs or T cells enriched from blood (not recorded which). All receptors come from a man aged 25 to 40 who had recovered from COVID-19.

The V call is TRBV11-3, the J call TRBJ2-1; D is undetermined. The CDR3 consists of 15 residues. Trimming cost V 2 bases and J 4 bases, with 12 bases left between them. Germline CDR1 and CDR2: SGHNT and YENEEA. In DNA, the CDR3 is TGTGCCAGCAGCTTAAATCAGGCGCTATACAATGAGCAGTTCTTC. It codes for CASSLNQALYNEQFF.

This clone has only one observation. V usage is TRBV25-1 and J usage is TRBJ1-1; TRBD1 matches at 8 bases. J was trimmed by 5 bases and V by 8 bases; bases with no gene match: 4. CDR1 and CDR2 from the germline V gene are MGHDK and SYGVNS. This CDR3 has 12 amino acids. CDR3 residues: CASRTGRTEAFF. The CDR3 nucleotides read TGTGCCAGCCGGACAGGGCGAACTGAAGCTTTCTTT.

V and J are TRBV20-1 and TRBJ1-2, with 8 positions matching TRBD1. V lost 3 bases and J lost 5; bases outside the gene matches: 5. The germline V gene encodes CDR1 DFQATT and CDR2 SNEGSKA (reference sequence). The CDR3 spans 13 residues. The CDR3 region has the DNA TGCAGTGCTAGTCAGGGGGCGGGATATGGCTACACCTTC. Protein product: CSASQGAGYGYTF.